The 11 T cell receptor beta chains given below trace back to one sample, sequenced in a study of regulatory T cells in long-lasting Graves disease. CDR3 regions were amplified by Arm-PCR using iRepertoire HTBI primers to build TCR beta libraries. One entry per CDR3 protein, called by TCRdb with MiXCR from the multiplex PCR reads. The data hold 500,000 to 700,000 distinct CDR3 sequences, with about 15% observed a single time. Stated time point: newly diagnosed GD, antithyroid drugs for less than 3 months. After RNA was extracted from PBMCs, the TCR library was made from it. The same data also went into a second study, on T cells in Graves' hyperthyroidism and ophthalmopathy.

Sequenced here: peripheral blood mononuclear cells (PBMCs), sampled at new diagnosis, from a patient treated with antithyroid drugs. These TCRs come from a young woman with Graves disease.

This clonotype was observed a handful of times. The CDR3 DNA is TGTGCCAGCAGTGATCCCGACCCTATGGCGATGAATGGTCAGCCCCAGCATTTT. This translates into CASSDPDPMAMNGQPQHF. This rearrangement joins TRBV25-1 to TRBJ1-5, with D unclear. Trimming removed 3 bases at V and 6 bases at J, with 24 bases between. CDR3 length: 18 amino acids. Germline CDR1 reads MGHDK; CDR2 reads SYGVNS.

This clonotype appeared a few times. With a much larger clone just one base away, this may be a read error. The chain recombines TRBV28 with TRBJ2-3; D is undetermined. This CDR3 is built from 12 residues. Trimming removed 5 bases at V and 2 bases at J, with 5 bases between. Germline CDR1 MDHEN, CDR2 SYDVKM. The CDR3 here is CASSGVTDTQYF. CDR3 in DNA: TGTGCCAGCAGTGGAGTCACAGATACGCAGTATTTT.

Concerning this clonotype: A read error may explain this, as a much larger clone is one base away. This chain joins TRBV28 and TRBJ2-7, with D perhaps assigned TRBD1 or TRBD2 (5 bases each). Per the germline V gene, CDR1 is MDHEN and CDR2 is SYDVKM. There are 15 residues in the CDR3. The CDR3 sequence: CASSLRPGPPYEQCF. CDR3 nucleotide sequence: TGTGCCAGCAGTTTACGGCCGGGACCGCCCTACGAGCAGTGCTTC.

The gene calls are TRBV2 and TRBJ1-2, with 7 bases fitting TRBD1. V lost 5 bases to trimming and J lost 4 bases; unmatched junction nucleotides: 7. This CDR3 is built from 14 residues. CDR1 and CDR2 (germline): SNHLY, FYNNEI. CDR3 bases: TGTGCCAGCAGTCGGGACAGCCAGTTCTATGGCTACACCTTC. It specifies CASSRDSQFYGYTF.

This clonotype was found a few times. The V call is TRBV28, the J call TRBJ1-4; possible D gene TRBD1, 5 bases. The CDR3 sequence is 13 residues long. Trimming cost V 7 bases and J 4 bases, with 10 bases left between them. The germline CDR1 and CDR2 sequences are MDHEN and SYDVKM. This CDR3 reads CASNDRVNEKLFF. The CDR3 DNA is TGTGCCAGCAATGACAGAGTTAATGAAAAACTGTTTTTT.

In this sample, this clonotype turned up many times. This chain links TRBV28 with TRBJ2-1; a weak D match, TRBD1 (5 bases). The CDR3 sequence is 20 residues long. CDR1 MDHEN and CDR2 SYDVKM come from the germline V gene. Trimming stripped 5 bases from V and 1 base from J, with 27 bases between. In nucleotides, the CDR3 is TGTGCCAGCAGTGACGAATCCAGGGTCCGCTATACCTCTTCCTACAATGAGCAGTTCTTC. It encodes CASSDESRVRYTSSYNEQFF.

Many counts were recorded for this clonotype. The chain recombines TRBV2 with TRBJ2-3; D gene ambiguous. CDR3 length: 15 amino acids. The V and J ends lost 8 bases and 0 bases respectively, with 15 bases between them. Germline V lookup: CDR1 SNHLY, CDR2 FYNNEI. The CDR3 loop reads CASGMGSPSTDTQYF. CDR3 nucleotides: TGTGCCAGCGGAATGGGCAGTCCTAGCACAGATACGCAGTATTTT.

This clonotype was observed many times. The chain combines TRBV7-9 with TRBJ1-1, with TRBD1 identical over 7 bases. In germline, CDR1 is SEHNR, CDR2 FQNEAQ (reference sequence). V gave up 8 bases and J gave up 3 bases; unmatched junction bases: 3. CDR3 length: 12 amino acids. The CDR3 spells CASAGQYTEAFF. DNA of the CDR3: TGTGCCAGCGCGGGACAGTACACTGAAGCTTTCTTT.

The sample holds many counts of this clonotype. The CDR3 bases are TGTGCCAGCAGCTTATCCCCCCGCGGGAGTCGGTCAGAGACCCAGTACTTC. Protein: CASSLSPRGSRSETQYF. The chain recombines TRBV13 with TRBJ2-5; 7 positions match TRBD2. The CDR3 runs 17 residues. The germline gives CDR1 PRHDT, CDR2 FYEKMQ (reference sequence). The ends lost 2 bases at V and 4 bases at J; junction bases unmatched: 13.

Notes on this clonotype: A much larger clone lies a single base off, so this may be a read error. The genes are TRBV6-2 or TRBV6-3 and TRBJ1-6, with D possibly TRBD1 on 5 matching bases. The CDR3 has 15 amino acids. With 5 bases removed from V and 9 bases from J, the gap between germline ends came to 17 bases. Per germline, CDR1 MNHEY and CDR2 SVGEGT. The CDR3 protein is CASSEKPQEASPLHF. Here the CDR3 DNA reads TGTGCCAGCAGTGAAAAGCCACAGGAGGCTTCACCCCTCCACTTT.

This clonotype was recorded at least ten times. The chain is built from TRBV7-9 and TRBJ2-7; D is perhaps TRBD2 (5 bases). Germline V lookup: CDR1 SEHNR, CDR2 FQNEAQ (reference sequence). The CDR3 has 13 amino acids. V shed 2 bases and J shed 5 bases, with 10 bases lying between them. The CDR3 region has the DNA TGTGCCAGCAGCTTAAGGGAGACCGACGAGCAGTACTTC. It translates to CASSLRETDEQYF.